These T cell receptor beta chains were read from a single sample in a study of cytomegalovirus exposure and HLA in healthy donors. Using immunoSEQ multiplex PCR, the repertoire was profiled, and TCRdb retains in-frame clones only, with some absent. The sample consists of about 58,000 clones, more than 75% of them appearing once. The specimen sequenced was PBMCs. The receptors originated from a man aged 18 to 35 in good health and CMV-seronegative. Both conserved end residues are part of each CDR3. The D gene is left open where the match is weak. Clone size is given for some rows only: seen once, a few or many times, or a class if the clone is expanded.

D,size,J,V,CDR3,DNA
TRBD2,.,TRBJ2-7,TRBV10-3,CATLAGGSYEQYF,TGTGCCACACTAGCGGGAGGTTCCTACGAGCAGTACTTC
TRBD1,.,TRBJ2-1,TRBV28,CASSSDRDSYNEQFF,TGTGCCAGCAGTAGCGACAGGGATTCCTACAATGAGCAGTTCTTC
.,.,TRBJ2-7,TRBV6-1,CASSDSESSIAYEQYF,TGTGCCAGCAGTGATTCTGAATCTAGCATTGCATACGAGCAGTACTTC
TRBD1,once,TRBJ2-2,TRBV5-1,CASSPQGGQRGELFF,TGCGCCAGCAGCCCCCAAGGGGGCCAAAGGGGGGAGCTGTTTTTT
.,.,TRBJ1-2,TRBV28,CASSPTANYGYTF,TGTGCCAGCAGCCCGACAGCGAACTATGGCTACACCTTC
TRBD1,.,TRBJ1-2,TRBV28,CASSPDRGRLVTF,TGTGCCAGCAGCCCTGACAGGGGGCGTTTGGTCACCTTC
.,.,TRBJ2-1,TRBV4-1,CASSQEFRGGLLSGKQFF,TGCGCCAGCAGCCAAGAATTCAGGGGTGGACTCCTCTCCGGTAAGCAGTTCTTC
TRBD1,.,TRBJ1-2,TRBV5-1,CASSLTGGRGGYTF,TGCGCCAGCAGCTTAACAGGGGGCCGGGGTGGCTACACCTTC
TRBD2,.,TRBJ2-1,TRBV13,CASSITPGLAENSYNEQFF,TGTGCCAGCAGCATCACCCCGGGACTAGCGGAAAACTCCTACAATGAGCAGTTCTTC
TRBD2,.,TRBJ2-3,TRBV9,CASSSPTQREVHTDTQYF,TGTGCCAGCAGCTCCCCGACCCAGCGGGAGGTACACACAGATACGCAGTATTTT
TRBD1,.,TRBJ2-7,TRBV5-1,CASKKGQGLVAYEQYF,TGCGCCAGCAAAAAAGGACAGGGTCTTGTTGCCTACGAGCAGTACTTC
TRBD1,.,TRBJ2-2,TRBV7-2,CASSRDSNTGELFF,TGTGCCAGCAGCCGGGACAGTAACACCGGGGAGCTGTTTTTT
.,.,TRBJ2-7,TRBV27,CASSLLSGQTILYF,TGTGCCAGCAGTTTATTGTCAGGGCAAACTATCCTGTACTTC
.,.,TRBJ1-5,TRBV6-1,CASSDGQNQPQHF,TGTGCCAGCAGTGATGGGCAAAATCAGCCCCAGCATTTT
TRBD2,.,TRBJ2-1,TRBV5-4,CASSSLTSGRDNEQFF,TGTGCCAGCAGCTCGTTGACTAGCGGGAGAGACAATGAGCAGTTCTTC
.,.,TRBJ2-3,TRBV5-4,CASSNGLTPPPDTQYF,TGTGCCAGCAGCAACGGACTAACTCCTCCTCCAGATACGCAGTATTTT
TRBD1,.,TRBJ1-1,TRBV28,CASGDRENTEAFF,TGTGCCAGCGGCGACAGGGAGAACACTGAAGCTTTCTTT
.,.,TRBJ2-2,TRBV11-3,CASSLDLSTGELFF,TGTGCCAGCAGCTTAGACCTATCGACCGGGGAGCTGTTTTTT
.,.,TRBJ1-4,TRBV29-1,CSVAGGNEKLFF,TGCAGCGTTGCGGGGGGTAATGAAAAACTGTTTTTT
.,.,TRBJ1-1,TRBV19,CASSTLNRAAFF,TGTGCCAGTAGTACCCTCAACAGGGCAGCTTTCTTT
TRBD2,once,TRBJ2-2,TRBV19,CASSPWTSRLTNGELFF,TGTGCCAGTAGTCCATGGACTAGCCGCCTCACCAACGGGGAGCTGTTTTTT
.,once,TRBJ1-2,TRBV10-3,CAISEGGYLEACTF,TGTGCCATCAGTGAGGGGGGCTACCTAGAGGCTTGCACCTTC
.,.,TRBJ2-7,TRBV11-3,CASSLAYEQYF,TGTGCCAGCAGCTTAGCATACGAGCAGTACTTC
.,.,TRBJ1-2,TRBV2,CASGFKAGTF,TGTGCCAGCGGGTTTAAAGCGGGCACCTTC
TRBD1,once,TRBJ2-7,TRBV6-1,CASSEPRDRGSYEQYF,TGTGCCAGCAGTGAACCCCGGGACAGGGGGTCCTACGAGCAGTACTTC
.,.,TRBJ2-6,TRBV13,CASSLGWVGHSGANVLTF,TGTGCCAGCAGCTTAGGCTGGGTGGGGCACTCTGGGGCCAACGTCCTGACTTTC
TRBD1,.,TRBJ2-5,TRBV18,CASSLPGTGGRETQYF,TGTGCCAGCTCACTACCAGGGACAGGGGGCAGAGAGACCCAGTACTTC
.,.,TRBJ2-1,TRBV21-1,CASSKALAGNNEQFF,TGTGCCAGCAGCAAAGCTCTAGCGGGAAACAATGAGCAGTTCTTC